This is a list of T cell receptor beta chains from one sample in a study of T cells in Graves' hyperthyroidism and ophthalmopathy. TCRdb redid the calling of the multiplex PCR reads with MiXCR, one entry per CDR3 protein. This sample carries about 420,000 distinct CDR3 sequences, roughly 14% of them seen once, and the ten largest clones take 13% to 15%. The specimen sequenced was blood. Receptors originate from a woman between 18 and 30 years old with Graves' hyperthyroidism. The CDR3 runs from the conserved cysteine through the conserved F or W.

v_call: TRBV7-9; cdr3_aa: CASSFPGQGNQPQHF
v_call: TRBV29-1; cdr3_aa: CSGGNRGRLDGYTF
v_call: TRBV4-3; cdr3_aa: CASSQDLRITEAFF
v_call: TRBV3-1; cdr3_aa: CASSTRQNSGANVLTF
v_call: TRBV5-6; cdr3_aa: CASSFRRGRNTGELFF
v_call: TRBV24-1; cdr3_aa: CATSAGEEQYF
v_call: TRBV4-1; cdr3_aa: CASSQEDQGGNTIYF
v_call: TRBV6-1; cdr3_aa: CASSLGTALWGTQYF
v_call: TRBV19; cdr3_aa: CASSSRSTGSYEQYF
v_call: TRBV7-9; cdr3_aa: CASSPGGGMSQYDGIQYF
v_call: TRBV2; cdr3_aa: CASSEDGVLTPLHF
v_call: TRBV29-1; cdr3_aa: CSVGLLNRVTDTQYF
v_call: TRBV27; cdr3_aa: CASSGDGSSYGYTF
v_call: TRBV5-5; cdr3_aa: CASSLAGFSGNTIYF
v_call: TRBV28; cdr3_aa: CAIRSVSNQPQHF
v_call: TRBV29-1; cdr3_aa: CSAIDRGQGEAFF
v_call: TRBV5-6; cdr3_aa: CASSLMGSGNTIYF
v_call: TRBV11-2; cdr3_aa: CASRLREISYNEQFF
v_call: TRBV13; cdr3_aa: CASSFRFSNEKLFF
v_call: TRBV7-9; cdr3_aa: CASSLVLAMNEQYF
v_call: TRBV28; cdr3_aa: CASSKQGYEQYF
v_call: TRBV7-2; cdr3_aa: CASSYRTGGSVEQFF
v_call: TRBV24-1; cdr3_aa: CATSGPGDTGELFF
v_call: TRBV19; cdr3_aa: CASSRPGTGSDYGYTF
v_call: TRBV20-1; cdr3_aa: CSARPRLLAFAETQYF
v_call: TRBV4-1; cdr3_aa: CASSQVILGNQPQHF
v_call: TRBV12-3/TRBV12-4; cdr3_aa: CASSPQGAPKNIQYF
v_call: TRBV19; cdr3_aa: CASIGQSNTEAFF
v_call: TRBV6-1; cdr3_aa: CASSERGYDTGELFF
v_call: TRBV10-3; cdr3_aa: CAISGQGANTIYF
v_call: TRBV6-1; cdr3_aa: CASSTGTSGPNEQFF
v_call: TRBV2; cdr3_aa: CASNRASTEAFF
v_call: TRBV28; cdr3_aa: CASSLSTGETYEQYF
v_call: TRBV4-1; cdr3_aa: CASSQDRDRHPPRTQYF
v_call: TRBV9; cdr3_aa: CASSENRGGGLTNTGELFF
v_call: TRBV6-1; cdr3_aa: CASSIQGDEQYF
v_call: TRBV6-2/TRBV6-3; cdr3_aa: CASSQQATITEAFF
v_call: TRBV27; cdr3_aa: CASSLAGGWETQYF
v_call: TRBV28; cdr3_aa: CASMGAGTLNEQFF
v_call: TRBV12-3/TRBV12-4; cdr3_aa: CASRQGATNEKLFF
v_call: TRBV29-1; cdr3_aa: CSVEGGQGSYEQYF
v_call: TRBV4-1; cdr3_aa: CASSQDGTGLYEQYF
v_call: TRBV7-2; cdr3_aa: CASSFQGGTYEQYF
v_call: TRBV15; cdr3_aa: CATSRESAGAAYEQYF
v_call: TRBV4-1; cdr3_aa: CASSQDLASGRVGTGELFF
v_call: TRBV20-1; cdr3_aa: CSARGTSGRVTDTQYF
v_call: TRBV28; cdr3_aa: CASSSPGGWNYGYTF
v_call: TRBV3-1; cdr3_aa: CASSPGTSGKETQYF
v_call: TRBV4-3; cdr3_aa: CASSQESAGDYGYTF
v_call: TRBV6-1; cdr3_aa: CASMPLAGQYNEQFF